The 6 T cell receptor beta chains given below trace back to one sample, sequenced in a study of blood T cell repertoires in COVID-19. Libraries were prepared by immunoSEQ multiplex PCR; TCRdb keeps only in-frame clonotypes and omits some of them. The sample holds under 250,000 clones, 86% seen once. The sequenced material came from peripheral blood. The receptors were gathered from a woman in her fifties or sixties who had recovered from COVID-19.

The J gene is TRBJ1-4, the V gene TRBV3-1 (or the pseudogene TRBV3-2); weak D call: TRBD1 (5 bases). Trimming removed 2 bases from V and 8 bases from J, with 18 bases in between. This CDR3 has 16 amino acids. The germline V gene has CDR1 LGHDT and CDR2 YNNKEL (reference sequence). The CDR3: CASSQRSQVPEEKLFF. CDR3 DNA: TGTGCCAGCAGCCAAAGGTCACAGGTGCCTGAGGAAAAACTGTTTTTT.

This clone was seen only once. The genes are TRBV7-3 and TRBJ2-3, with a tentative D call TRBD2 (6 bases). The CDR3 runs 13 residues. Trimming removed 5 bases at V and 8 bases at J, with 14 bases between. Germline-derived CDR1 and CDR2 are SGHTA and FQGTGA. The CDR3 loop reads CASSPGLLGTQYF. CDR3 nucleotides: TGTGCCAGCAGCCCGGGACTCCTCGGTACGCAGTATTTT.

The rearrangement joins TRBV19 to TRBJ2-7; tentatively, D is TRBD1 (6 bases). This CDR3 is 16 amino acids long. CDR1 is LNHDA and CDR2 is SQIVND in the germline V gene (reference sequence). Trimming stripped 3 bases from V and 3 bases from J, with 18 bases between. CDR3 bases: TGTGCCAGTAGTATGGGGGCAGCCCTCTCTAGCTACGAGCAGTACTTC. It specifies CASSMGAALSSYEQYF.

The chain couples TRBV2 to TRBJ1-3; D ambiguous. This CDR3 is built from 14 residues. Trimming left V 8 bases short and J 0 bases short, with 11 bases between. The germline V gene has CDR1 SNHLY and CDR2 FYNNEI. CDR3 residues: CASRTDFSGNTIYF. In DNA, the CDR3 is TGTGCCAGCCGGACGGACTTCTCTGGAAACACCATATATTTT.

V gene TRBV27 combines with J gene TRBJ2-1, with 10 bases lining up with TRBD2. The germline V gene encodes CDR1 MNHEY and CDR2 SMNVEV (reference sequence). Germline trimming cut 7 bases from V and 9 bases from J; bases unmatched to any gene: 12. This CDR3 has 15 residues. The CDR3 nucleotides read TGTGCCAGCAATCCAGGGGCTAGCGGGGGTGGTGAGCAGTTCTTC. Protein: CASNPGASGGGEQFF.

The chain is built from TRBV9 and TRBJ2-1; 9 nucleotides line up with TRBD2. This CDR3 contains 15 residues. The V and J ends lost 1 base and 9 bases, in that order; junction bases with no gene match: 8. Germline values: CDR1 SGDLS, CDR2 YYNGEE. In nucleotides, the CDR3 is TGTGCCAGCAGCGTATCGGGACTAGCAATAAGTGAGCAGTTCTTC. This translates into CASSVSGLAISEQFF.